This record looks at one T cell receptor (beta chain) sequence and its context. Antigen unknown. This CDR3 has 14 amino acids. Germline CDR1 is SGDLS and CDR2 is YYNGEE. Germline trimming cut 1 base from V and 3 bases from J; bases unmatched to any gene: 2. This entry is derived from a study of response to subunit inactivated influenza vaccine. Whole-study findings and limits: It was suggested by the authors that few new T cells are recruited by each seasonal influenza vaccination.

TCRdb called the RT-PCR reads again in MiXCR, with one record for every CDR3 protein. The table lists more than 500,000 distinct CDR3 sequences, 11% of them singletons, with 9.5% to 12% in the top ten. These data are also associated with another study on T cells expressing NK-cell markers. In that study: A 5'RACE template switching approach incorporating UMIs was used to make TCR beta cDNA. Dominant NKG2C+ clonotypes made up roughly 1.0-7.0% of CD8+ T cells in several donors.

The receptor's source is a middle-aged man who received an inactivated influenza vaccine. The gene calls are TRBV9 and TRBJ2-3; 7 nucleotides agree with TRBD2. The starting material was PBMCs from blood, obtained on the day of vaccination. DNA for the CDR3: TGTGCCAGCAGCGTACAAGCGGGAACAGATACGCAGTATTTT. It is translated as CASSVQAGTDTQYF.